This passage covers 16 T cell receptor beta chains from one sample sequenced in a study of T cell repertoires in cytomegalovirus infection. TCRdb recomputed calls from the reads with MiXCR, one row per CDR3 protein. This sample has approximately 200,000 distinct CDR3 sequences, with approximately 30% found just once. Source material: PBMCs. These receptor sequences come from a human donor in good health (CMV status not recorded). Some clones in this sample may be carry-over from other donors' samples.

This clonotype was detected only a few times. This rearrangement joins TRBV5-4 to TRBJ2-5, with D tentatively TRBD2 (6 bases). Trimming removed 4 bases from V and 4 bases from J, with 11 bases in between. Germline lookup yields CDR1 SGHNT and CDR2 YYREEE (reference sequence). This CDR3 spans 13 amino acids. This CDR3 reads CASSGGGVETQYF. The CDR3 DNA reads as TGTGCCAGCAGCGGTGGCGGGGTAGAGACCCAGTACTTC. Full variable domain (remainder filled in from reference TRBV5-4 and TRBJ2-5): ETGVTQSPTHLIKTRGQQVTLRCSSQSGHNTVSWYQQALGQGPQFIFQYYREEENGRGNFPPRFSGLQFPNYSSELNVNALELDDSALYLCASSGGGVETQYFGPGTRLLVL.

V usage is TRBV6-2 or TRBV6-3 and J usage is TRBJ1-1, with TRBD1 matching over 8 bases. CDR1 and CDR2 (germline): MNHEY, SVGEGT. CDR3 size: 15 residues. Losses at the gene ends were 5 bases for V and 1 base for J; bases not matched to a gene: 6. CDR3: CASSRRTGKNTEAFF. Written as DNA, the CDR3 is TGTGCCAGCAGTCGACGGACAGGGAAGAACACTGAAGCTTTCTTT.

This chain connects TRBV29-1 to TRBJ1-1, with a tentative D call TRBD1 (5 bases). The CDR3 sequence is 13 residues long. Germline V gene lookup returns CDR1 SQVTM and CDR2 ANQGSEA. Trimming took off 7 bases at V and 0 bases at J, with 12 bases between the two ends. CDR3 residues: CSGAMGVNTEAFF. CDR3 in DNA: TGCAGCGGTGCCATGGGGGTGAACACTGAAGCTTTCTTT.

This clonotype turned up a few times. The genes are TRBV29-1 and TRBJ2-1; TRBD2 might be the D (7 bases). The germline V gene encodes CDR1 SQVTM and CDR2 ANQGSEA. Trimming pared 5 bases from V and 4 bases from J, leaving 15 bases between. The CDR3 consists of 14 residues. CDR3 nucleotides: TGCAGCGTTTCAAGAGGGGGGGCTTACAATGAGCAGTTCTTC. Amino acids: CSVSRGGAYNEQFF.

The chain uses TRBV6-5 and TRBJ2-1; D is possibly TRBD1 or TRBD2 (5 bases each). The CDR3 extends over 16 amino acids. Trimming removed 5 bases at V and 2 bases at J, with 16 bases between. Germline lookup yields CDR1 MNHEY and CDR2 SVGAGI. The CDR3 region has the DNA TGTGCCAGCAGTCGGGTGGAAGGGACCCCCTACAATGAGCAGTTCTTC. It is translated as CASSRVEGTPYNEQFF.

This sequence joins TRBV12-5 and TRBJ2-1, with D hard to call. This CDR3 has 14 residues. V gave up 4 bases and J gave up 0 bases, with 7 bases separating them. The germline V gene has CDR1 LGHNT and CDR2 FRNRAP. The CDR3 loop is CASGYPGSYNEQFF. The CDR3 DNA reads as TGTGCTAGTGGTTATCCGGGCTCCTACAATGAGCAGTTCTTC.

The gene calls are TRBV9 and TRBJ1-2; D is perhaps TRBD1 (5 bases). V lost 1 base, J lost 6 bases, and 16 bases lay in between. The CDR3 is 15 amino acids. Germline CDR1 and CDR2: SGDLS and YYNGEE. The chain's CDR3 is CASSVPGNLGDGYTF. The CDR3 nucleotides are TGTGCCAGCAGCGTACCGGGAAACCTGGGGGATGGCTACACCTTC.

This clonotype showed up just a few times. The chain links TRBV5-6 to TRBJ2-4; D call uncertain. With 0 bases removed from V and 0 bases from J, the gap between germline ends came to 10 bases. The CDR3 sequence is 16 residues long. Germline CDR1 is SGHDT and CDR2 is YYEEEE. The chain's CDR3 is CASSLEDPVAKNIQYF. In DNA, the CDR3 is TGTGCCAGCAGCTTGGAGGACCCCGTAGCCAAAAACATTCAGTACTTC.

The rearrangement links TRBV6-6 to TRBJ1-5; a possible D gene is TRBD1 (6 bases). The CDR3 extends over 15 amino acids. Trimming removed 8 bases at V and 6 bases at J, with 20 bases between. Germline-derived CDR1 and CDR2 are MNHNY and SVGAGI (reference sequence). Here the CDR3 DNA reads TGTGCCAGCCGAAACGGGGGGCAGGGAGGTCAGCCCCAGCATTTT. Translated, it gives CASRNGGQGGQPQHF.

This clonotype came up a few times. J is TRBJ2-1 and V is TRBV29-1, with 7 bases matching TRBD1. The ends lost 8 bases at V and 5 bases at J; junction bases unmatched: 9. Germline loops: CDR1 SQVTM, CDR2 ANQGSEA. CDR3 length equals 13 residues. The CDR3 DNA is TGCAGCCTCCGGACAGGCCTGAACAATGAGCAGTTCTTC. It encodes CSLRTGLNNEQFF.

The chain uses TRBV18 and TRBJ1-2, with TRBD1 as a possible D gene (5 bases). In germline, CDR1 is KGHSH, CDR2 LQKENI. V lost 4 bases to trimming and J lost 8 bases, with 20 bases between them. The CDR3 contains 15 residues. The CDR3 loop is CASSLRDGGLGGYTF. The DNA of the CDR3 is TGTGCCAGCTCACTAAGGGACGGAGGCCTGGGAGGCTACACCTTC.

This clonotype was detected a few times. V usage is TRBV5-5 and J usage is TRBJ2-1; 10 nucleotides agree with TRBD1. The trim removed 4 bases at V and 14 bases at J, leaving 6 bases unmatched. The CDR3 has 12 residues. From germline, CDR1 is SGHKS and CDR2 YYEKEE (reference sequence). The CDR3 DNA reads as TGTGCCAGCAGCACCGGGGACAGGGGTGAGTTCTTC. Translated: CASSTGDRGEFF.

On this clonotype itself: This may be a read error: a much more frequent sequence differs by one nucleotide. J is TRBJ2-1 and V is TRBV18; D not certain. Germline values: CDR1 KGHSH, CDR2 LQKENI. Trimming stripped 2 bases from V and 9 bases from J, with 8 bases between. This CDR3 is 12 amino acids long. CDR3: CASSPGFGEQFF. The CDR3 DNA follows: TGTGCCAGCTCACCAGGGTTTGGTGAGCAGTTCTTC. The whole variable domain, remainder taken from reference TRBV18 and TRBJ2-1, is NAGVMQNPRHLVRRRGQEARLRCSPMKGHSHVYWYRQLPEEGLKFMVYLQKENIIDESGMPKERFSAEFPKEGPSILRIQQVVRGDSAAYFCASSPGFGEQFFGPGTRLTVL.

This clonotype was seen repeatedly, ten times or more. The chain joins TRBV25-1 to TRBJ1-4, with D perhaps matching TRBD1 (5 bases). The germline V and J ends were trimmed by 4 bases and 3 bases, with 15 bases remaining between them. Germline assignment: CDR1 MGHDK and CDR2 SYGVNS. The CDR3 has 16 amino acids. The DNA for the CDR3 is TGTGCCAGCAGTGTAGGCCCGACAGTGCCTAATGAAAAACTGTTTTTT. Translated: CASSVGPTVPNEKLFF.

In DNA, the CDR3 is TGTGCCAGCAGTTACTCGAACGGACTAGCGGGGGGGCCATCTTCCCACAATGAGCAGTTCTTC. It encodes CASSYSNGLAGGPSSHNEQFF. The chain joins TRBV6-2 or TRBV6-3 to TRBJ2-1; TRBD2 agrees at 15 bases. This CDR3 comprises 21 residues. Germline CDR1 MNHEY, CDR2 SVGEGT. The V and J ends lost 0 bases and 5 bases, in that order; junction bases with no gene match: 14.

This clonotype was detected many times. The chain couples TRBV29-1 to TRBJ2-5, with D perhaps TRBD2 (6 bases). This CDR3 contains 11 residues. Germline CDR1 and CDR2: SQVTM and ANQGSEA. V shed 7 bases and J shed 1 base, with 7 bases lying between them. The CDR3 region has the DNA TGCAGCGGCGGGATCCAAGAGACCCAGTACTTC. Protein: CSGGIQETQYF.